What follows describes a single T cell receptor beta chain. The antigen remains unidentified. Other DNA sequences of this sample code for an identical CDR3. PCR used 60 Vbeta primers and 13 Jbeta primers. Profiling relied on immunoSEQ multiplex PCR, and the TCRdb table lists in-frame clones only, not all of them. This repertoire includes 20,000 to 25,000 clones. CDR1 is SGHVS and CDR2 is FNYEAQ in the germline V gene. V shed 1 base and J shed 7 bases, with 8 bases lying between them. The CDR3 spans 13 residues. The data were obtained in a study of cytomegalovirus exposure and HLA in healthy donors. The study, taken as a whole, reports: For TCR beta chains, V- and J-gene trimming was later linked to a missense DCLRE1C variant. As was reported, the HLA-A and HLA-B alleles of most subjects were accurately predicted from TCR beta sequences. Specific recognition of CMV antigens was confirmed in vitro for a few chains (all CMV-associated).

Sample: PBMCs. The V gene is TRBV7-6, the J gene TRBJ1-5; no clear D. The source of this sequence is a male donor in good health and CMV-seropositive. CDR3 DNA sequence: TGTGCCAGCAGCTTAGGAGAGAACCAGCCCCAGCATTTT. Protein sequence: CASSLGENQPQHF. The full variable domain, rest sourced from reference TRBV7-6 and TRBJ1-5, is GAGVSQSPRYKVTKRGQDVALRCDPISGHVSLYWYRQALGQGPEFLTYFNYEAQQDKSGLPNDRFSAERPEGSISTLTIQRTEQRDSAMYRCASSLGENQPQHFGDGTRLSIL.